This TCR beta chain was captured in a study of T cell responses to AZD1222 COVID-19 vaccine. The CDR3 contains 19 residues. CDR1 is LGHNA and CDR2 is YSLEER in the germline V gene. After removal of 4 bases from V and 2 bases from J, the junction contained 13 bases not matched to a gene. General study results and limits: Donors, mostly white British, included more females; clonal diversity was possibly underestimated. Two AZD1222 doses significantly raised spike-specific TCR breadth and depth over controls. Scientists sampled the repertoires only once the peak T cell response had passed. Among spike-specific TCRs, nearly half reportedly target unmutated variant regions.

About this clone: Antigen: not known.

The assay was immunoSEQ multiplex PCR, and TCRdb's table has in-frame clones only and misses some. The repertoire includes over 120,000 clones, about nine tenths of them detected once, and roughly 1.5% sits in the top ten. The starting material was peripheral blood, obtained 28 days after the second AZD1222 dose. The clonotype originates from an adult who received the AZD1222 COVID-19 vaccine. V and J are TRBV4-3 and TRBJ2-2; TRBD2 matches at 10 bases. CDR3 coding DNA: TGCGCCAGCAGCCTTACTTCACCGGGACTAGCGATAAACACCGGGGAGCTGTTTTTT. The encoded protein is CASSLTSPGLAINTGELFF.